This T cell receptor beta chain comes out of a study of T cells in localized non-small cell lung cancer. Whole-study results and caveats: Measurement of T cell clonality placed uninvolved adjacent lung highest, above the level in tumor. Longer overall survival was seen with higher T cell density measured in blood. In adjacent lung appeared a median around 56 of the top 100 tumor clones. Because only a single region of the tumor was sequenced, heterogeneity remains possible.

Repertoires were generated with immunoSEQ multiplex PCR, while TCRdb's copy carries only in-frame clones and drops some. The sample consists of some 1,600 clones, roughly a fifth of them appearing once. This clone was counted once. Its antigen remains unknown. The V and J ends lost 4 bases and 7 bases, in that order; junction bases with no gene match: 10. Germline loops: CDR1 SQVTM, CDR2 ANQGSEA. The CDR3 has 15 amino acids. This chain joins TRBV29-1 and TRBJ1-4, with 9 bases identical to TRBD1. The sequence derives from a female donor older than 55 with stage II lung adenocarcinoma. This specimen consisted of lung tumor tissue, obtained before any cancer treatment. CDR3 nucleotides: TGCAGCGTTGGGGTTTTTACAGGGGGCGTTGAAAAACTGTTTTTT. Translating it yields CSVGVFTGGVEKLFF.